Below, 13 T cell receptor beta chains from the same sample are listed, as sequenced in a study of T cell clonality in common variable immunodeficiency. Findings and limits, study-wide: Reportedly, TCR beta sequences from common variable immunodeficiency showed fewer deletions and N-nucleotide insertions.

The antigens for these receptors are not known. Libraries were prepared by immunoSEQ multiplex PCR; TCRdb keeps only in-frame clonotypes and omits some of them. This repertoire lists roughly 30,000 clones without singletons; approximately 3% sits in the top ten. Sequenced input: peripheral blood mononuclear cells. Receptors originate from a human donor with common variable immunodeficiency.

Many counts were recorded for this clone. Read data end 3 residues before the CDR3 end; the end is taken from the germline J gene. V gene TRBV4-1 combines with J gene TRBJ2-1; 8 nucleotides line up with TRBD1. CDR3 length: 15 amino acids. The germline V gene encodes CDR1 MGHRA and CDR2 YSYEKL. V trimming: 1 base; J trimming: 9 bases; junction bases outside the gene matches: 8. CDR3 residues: CASSQGQGKGSEQFF. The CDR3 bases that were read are TGCGCCAGCAGCCAAGGACAGGGGAAAGGGAGTGAG.

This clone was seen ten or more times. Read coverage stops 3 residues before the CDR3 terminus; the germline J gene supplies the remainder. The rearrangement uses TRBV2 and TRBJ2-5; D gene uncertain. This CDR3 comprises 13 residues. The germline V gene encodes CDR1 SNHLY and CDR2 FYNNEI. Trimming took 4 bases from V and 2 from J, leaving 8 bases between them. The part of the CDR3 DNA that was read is TGTGCCAGCAGTGTGGGCAGACAAGAGACC. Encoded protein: CASSVGRQET. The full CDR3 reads CASSVGRQETQYF.

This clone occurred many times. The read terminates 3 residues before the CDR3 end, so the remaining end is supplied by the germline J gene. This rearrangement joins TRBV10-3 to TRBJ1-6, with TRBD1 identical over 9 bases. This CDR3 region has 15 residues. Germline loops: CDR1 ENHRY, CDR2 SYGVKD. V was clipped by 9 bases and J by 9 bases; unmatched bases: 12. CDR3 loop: CAIASGGQGSSPLHF. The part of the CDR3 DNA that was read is TGTGCCATAGCAAGTGGGGGACAGGGAAGTTCACCC.

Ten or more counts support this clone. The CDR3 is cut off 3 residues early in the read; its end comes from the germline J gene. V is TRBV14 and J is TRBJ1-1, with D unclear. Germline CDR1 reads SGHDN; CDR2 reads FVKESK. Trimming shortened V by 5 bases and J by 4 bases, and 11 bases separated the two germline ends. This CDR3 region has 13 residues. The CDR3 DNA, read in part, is TGTGCCAGCAGCTTCGGCCGGGGCACTGAA. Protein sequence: CASSFGRGTE. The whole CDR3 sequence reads CASSFGRGTEAFF.

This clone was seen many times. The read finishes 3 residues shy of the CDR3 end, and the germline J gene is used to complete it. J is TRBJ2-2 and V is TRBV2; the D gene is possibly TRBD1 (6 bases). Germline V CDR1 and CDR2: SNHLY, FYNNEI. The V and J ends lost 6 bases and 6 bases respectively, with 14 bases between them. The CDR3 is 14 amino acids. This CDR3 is CASRALQGSGELFF. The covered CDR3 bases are TGTGCCAGCAGGGCTCTACAGGGATCCGGGGAG.

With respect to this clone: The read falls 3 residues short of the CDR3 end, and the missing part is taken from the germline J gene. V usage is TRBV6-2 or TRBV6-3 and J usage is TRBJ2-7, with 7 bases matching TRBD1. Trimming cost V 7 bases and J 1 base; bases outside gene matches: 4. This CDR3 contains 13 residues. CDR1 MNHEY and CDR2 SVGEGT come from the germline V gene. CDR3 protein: CASIRTGSYEQYF. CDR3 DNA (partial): TGTGCCAGCATTCGGACAGGATCCTACGAG.

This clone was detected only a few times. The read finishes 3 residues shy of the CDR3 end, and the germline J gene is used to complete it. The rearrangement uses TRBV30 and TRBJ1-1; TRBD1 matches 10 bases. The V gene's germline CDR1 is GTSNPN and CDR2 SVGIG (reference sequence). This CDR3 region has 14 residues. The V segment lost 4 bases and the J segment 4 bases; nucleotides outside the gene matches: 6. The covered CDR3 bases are TGTGCCTGGAATTTGGGACAGGGGAGCACTGAA. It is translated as CAWNLGQGSTE. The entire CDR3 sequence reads CAWNLGQGSTEAFF.

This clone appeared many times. The CDR3 sequence: CSAKAPGLAGAYSGANVLTF. The DNA read from the CDR3 is TGCAGTGCCAAAGCCCCGGGACTAGCGGGAGCCTACTCTGGGGCCAACGTC. The chain has TRBV20-1 and TRBJ2-6, with 14 positions matching TRBD2. The CDR3 end lies 3 residues beyond the end of the read and is filled in from the germline J gene. V shed 6 bases and J 0 bases; nucleotides not matched to a gene: 13. The CDR3 is made up of 20 amino acids. CDR1 DFQATT and CDR2 SNEGSKA come from the germline V gene (reference sequence).

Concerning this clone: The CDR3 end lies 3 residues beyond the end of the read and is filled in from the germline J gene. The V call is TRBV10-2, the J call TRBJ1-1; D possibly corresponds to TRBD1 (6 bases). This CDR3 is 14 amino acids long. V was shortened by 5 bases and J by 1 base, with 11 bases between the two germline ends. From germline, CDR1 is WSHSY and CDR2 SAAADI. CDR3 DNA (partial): TGCGCCAGCAGTTCCGTAGGGGGGAACACTGAA. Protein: CASSSVGGNTE. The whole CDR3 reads CASSSVGGNTEAFF.

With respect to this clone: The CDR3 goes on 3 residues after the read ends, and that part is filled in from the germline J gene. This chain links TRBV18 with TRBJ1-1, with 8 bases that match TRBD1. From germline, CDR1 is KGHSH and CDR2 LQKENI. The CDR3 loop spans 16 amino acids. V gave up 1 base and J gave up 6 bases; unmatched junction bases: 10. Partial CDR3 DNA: TGTGCCAGCTCACCACTAGGGACAGGAAAAAGCGCTGAA. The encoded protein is CASSPLGTGKSAE. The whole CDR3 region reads CASSPLGTGKSAEAFF.

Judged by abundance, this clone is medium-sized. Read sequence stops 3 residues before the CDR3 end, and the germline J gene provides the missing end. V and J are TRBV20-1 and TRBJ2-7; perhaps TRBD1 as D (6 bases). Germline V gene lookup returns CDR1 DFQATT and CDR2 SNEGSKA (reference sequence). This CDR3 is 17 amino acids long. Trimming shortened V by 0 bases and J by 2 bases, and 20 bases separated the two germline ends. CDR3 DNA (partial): TGCAGTGCTAGAGATTTCTTGTCTCAGACAGGTACCTACGAG. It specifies CSARDFLSQTGTYE. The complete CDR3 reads CSARDFLSQTGTYEQYF.

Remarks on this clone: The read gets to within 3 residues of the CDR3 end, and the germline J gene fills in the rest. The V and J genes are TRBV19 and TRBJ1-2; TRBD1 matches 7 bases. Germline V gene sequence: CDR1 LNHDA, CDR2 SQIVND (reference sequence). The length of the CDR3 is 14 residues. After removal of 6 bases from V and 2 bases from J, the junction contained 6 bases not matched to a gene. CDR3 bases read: TGTGCCAGTAGGCAACAGACAGGGAACTATGGC. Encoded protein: CASRQQTGNYG. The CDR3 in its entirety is CASRQQTGNYGYTF.

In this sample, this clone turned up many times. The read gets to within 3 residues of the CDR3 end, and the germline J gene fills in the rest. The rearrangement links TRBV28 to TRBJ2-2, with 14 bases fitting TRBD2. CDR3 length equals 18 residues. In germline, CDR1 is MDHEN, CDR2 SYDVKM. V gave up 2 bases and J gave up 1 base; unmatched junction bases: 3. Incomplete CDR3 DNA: TGTGCCAGCAGTTTAACGGGACTAGCGGGGGAGAACACCGGGGAG. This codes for CASSLTGLAGENTGE. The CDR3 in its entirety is CASSLTGLAGENTGELFF.